These T cell receptor beta chains were read from a single sample in a study of T cell responses to AZD1222 COVID-19 vaccine. TCRdb's table, derived via immunoSEQ multiplex PCR, lists solely in-frame clones and lacks some. This table has 150,000 or so clones, 75% to 90% appearing once. The sample consisted of peripheral blood, taken 28 days after the second dose of the MenACWY control vaccine. These receptors were taken from an adult who received the MenACWY meningococcal vaccine as a control. Each CDR3 is given with its conserved first and last residue. The order of the fields is J gene, D gene, V gene, clone size, CDR3 protein, CDR3 DNA. A D gene is named only where the DNA matches it firmly. Clone size is stated in some rows and not others, as once, few, many or a class when expanded.

J: TRBJ1-2; D: .; V: TRBV7-2; size: .; CDR3: CASSLMGGGDYGYTF; DNA: TGTGCCAGCAGCTTAATGGGAGGGGGTGACTATGGCTACACCTTC
J: TRBJ1-6; D: .; V: TRBV21-1; size: once; CDR3: CASSPRDREGSYNSPLHF; DNA: TGTGCCAGCAGCCCCCGGGACAGGGAGGGCTCCTATAATTCACCCCTCCACTTT
J: TRBJ2-7; D: .; V: TRBV5-1; size: .; CDR3: CASSLDGSGSYEQYF; DNA: TGCGCCAGCAGCTTGGATGGTTCGGGGTCCTACGAGCAGTACTTC
J: TRBJ1-2; D: .; V: TRBV5-1; size: .; CDR3: CASSRGAPYGYTF; DNA: TGCGCCAGCAGTCGGGGGGCCCCCTATGGCTACACCTTC
J: TRBJ2-7; D: TRBD1; V: TRBV13; size: .; CDR3: CASSLGPDRGTEQYF; DNA: TGTGCCAGCAGCTTAGGCCCTGACAGGGGAACCGAGCAGTACTTC
J: TRBJ1-3; D: .; V: TRBV6-1; size: .; CDR3: CASSESGRNTIYF; DNA: TGTGCCAGCAGTGAAAGCGGGAGAAACACCATATATTTT
J: TRBJ2-5; D: TRBD1; V: TRBV11-2; size: .; CDR3: CASSSTGEETQYF; DNA: TGTGCCAGCAGCTCGACAGGGGAAGAGACCCAGTACTTC
J: TRBJ2-3; D: .; V: TRBV7-2; size: .; CDR3: CASSWASSTDTQYF; DNA: TGTGCCAGCAGCTGGGCTAGCAGCACAGATACGCAGTATTTT
J: TRBJ1-4; D: .; V: TRBV28; size: .; CDR3: CASSLGGQGNEKLFF; DNA: TGTGCCAGCAGTTTAGGGGGGCAGGGGAATGAAAAACTGTTTTTT
J: TRBJ2-7; D: .; V: TRBV27; size: .; CDR3: CASSPRPSYEQYF; DNA: TGTGCCAGCAGCCCGCGCCCCTCCTACGAGCAGTACTTC
J: TRBJ2-1; D: .; V: TRBV27; size: .; CDR3: CASSDISSYNEQFF; DNA: TGTGCCAGCAGTGACATTAGCTCCTACAATGAGCAGTTCTTC
J: TRBJ1-6; D: .; V: TRBV9; size: few; CDR3: CASSVYGGGSPLHF; DNA: TGTGCCAGCAGCGTATACGGAGGCGGGTCACCCCTCCACTTT
J: TRBJ2-5; D: .; V: TRBV6-2/TRBV6-3; size: .; CDR3: CASSTRETQYF; DNA: TGTGCCAGCAGTACCAGAGAGACCCAGTACTTC
J: TRBJ2-7; D: TRBD2; V: TRBV27; size: .; CDR3: CASSQTSGRITYEQYF; DNA: TGTGCCAGCAGTCAAACTAGCGGGAGGATCACCTACGAGCAGTACTTC
J: TRBJ1-2; D: .; V: TRBV5-6; size: .; CDR3: CASGGNYGYTF; DNA: TGTGCCAGCGGAGGGAACTATGGCTACACCTTC
J: TRBJ1-3; D: .; V: TRBV10-1; size: .; CDR3: CASSAGTVSGNTIYF; DNA: TGCGCCAGCAGTGCTGGGACGGTCTCTGGAAACACCATATATTTT
J: TRBJ2-7; D: .; V: TRBV4-2; size: .; CDR3: CASSPLRTGYEQYF; DNA: TGTGCCAGCAGCCCATTACGAACGGGCTACGAGCAGTACTTC
J: TRBJ2-1; D: .; V: TRBV28; size: .; CDR3: CASSLARREQFF; DNA: TGTGCCAGCAGTTTAGCCAGAAGAGAGCAGTTCTTC
J: TRBJ2-3; D: TRBD2; V: TRBV6-2/TRBV6-3; size: .; CDR3: CASSDGLAGYTDTQYF; DNA: TGTGCCAGCAGCGATGGACTAGCGGGATACACAGATACGCAGTATTTT
J: TRBJ2-3; D: .; V: TRBV19; size: .; CDR3: CASSTSGYYTDTQYF; DNA: TGTGCCAGTAGTACGAGCGGATACTACACAGATACGCAGTATTTT
J: TRBJ1-5; D: TRBD1; V: TRBV5-6; size: .; CDR3: CASSSHSGTGIGGNQPQHF; DNA: TGTGCCAGCAGCAGTCATTCCGGGACAGGAATAGGTGGCAATCAGCCCCAGCATTTT
J: TRBJ2-7; D: .; V: TRBV6-6; size: .; CDR3: CASSPDRGVAGGLSEQYF; DNA: TGTGCCAGCAGTCCAGACAGGGGTGTCGCGGGAGGGCTGAGCGAGCAGTACTTC
J: TRBJ1-6; D: TRBD1; V: TRBV4-3; size: .; CDR3: CASSQEGQGSSYNSPLHF; DNA: TGCGCCAGCAGCCAAGAAGGACAGGGAAGCTCCTATAATTCACCCCTCCACTTT
J: TRBJ1-5; D: TRBD1; V: TRBV5-6; size: few; CDR3: CASSFAGGLGQPQHF; DNA: TGTGCCAGCAGCTTCGCAGGGGGGCTAGGTCAGCCCCAGCATTTT
J: TRBJ2-3; D: TRBD2; V: TRBV18; size: .; CDR3: CASSPPPTSARTDTQYF; DNA: TGTGCCAGCTCACCACCACCGACTAGCGCTCGCACAGATACGCAGTATTTT
J: TRBJ2-1; D: TRBD2; V: TRBV6-5; size: .; CDR3: CASSSIAGGYNEQFF; DNA: TGTGCCAGCAGCTCTATAGCGGGAGGGTACAATGAGCAGTTCTTC
J: TRBJ2-7; D: TRBD1; V: TRBV4-2; size: once; CDR3: CASSQGETGHNF; DNA: TGTGCCAGCAGCCAAGGCGAGACAGGGCACAACTTC
J: TRBJ1-5; D: TRBD1; V: TRBV5-8; size: .; CDR3: CASSLGTGVHSNQPQHF; DNA: TGTGCCAGCAGCTTGGGAACAGGGGTACATAGCAATCAGCCCCAGCATTTT
J: TRBJ2-7; D: .; V: TRBV7-9; size: .; CDR3: CASSLVPSEGYEQYF; DNA: TGTGCCAGCAGCTTAGTCCCCTCCGAGGGGTACGAGCAGTACTTC
J: TRBJ2-7; D: TRBD1; V: TRBV27; size: once; CDR3: CASSSGTGGTYEQYF; DNA: TGTGCCAGCAGCTCCGGGACAGGGGGAACCTACGAGCAGTACTTC
J: TRBJ2-7; D: .; V: TRBV4-3; size: .; CDR3: CASSQEALTYEQYF; DNA: TGCGCCAGCAGCCAAGAGGCGCTGACCTACGAGCAGTACTTC
J: TRBJ2-1; D: TRBD1; V: TRBV24-1; size: .; CDR3: CATSDTTGGFYNEQFF; DNA: TGTGCCACCAGTGATACGACAGGGGGTTTCTACAATGAGCAGTTCTTC
J: TRBJ2-1; D: .; V: TRBV11-3; size: .; CDR3: CASSPTRGPTSEQFF; DNA: TGTGCCAGCAGCCCGACTAGGGGCCCAACCTCAGAGCAGTTCTTC
J: TRBJ2-1; D: .; V: TRBV7-2; size: .; CDR3: CASSYPPSDEQFF; DNA: TGTGCCAGCAGCTACCCCCCTTCTGATGAGCAGTTCTTC
J: TRBJ2-5; D: .; V: TRBV10-1; size: .; CDR3: CASSESTPDGTQYF; DNA: TGCGCCAGCAGTGAGTCGACCCCTGACGGGACCCAGTACTTC
J: TRBJ2-1; D: .; V: TRBV10-3; size: .; CDR3: CAIVGGPYNEQFF; DNA: TGTGCCATCGTTGGGGGACCTTACAATGAGCAGTTCTTC
J: TRBJ2-3; D: .; V: TRBV25-1; size: .; CDR3: CASSDAPGDTQYF; DNA: TGTGCCAGCAGTGACGCCCCGGGGGATACGCAGTATTTT
J: TRBJ2-2; D: .; V: TRBV24-1; size: .; CDR3: CAAGVTGELFF; DNA: TGTGCCGCTGGTGTCACCGGGGAGCTGTTTTTT
J: TRBJ1-2; D: .; V: TRBV4-3; size: .; CDR3: CASSQDQVRANYGYTF; DNA: TGCGCCAGCAGCCAAGATCAGGTCCGAGCTAACTATGGCTACACCTTC
J: TRBJ1-3; D: .; V: TRBV30; size: .; CDR3: CAWSDPRVPLGNTIYF; DNA: TGTGCCTGGAGTGATCCCAGGGTACCCCTTGGAAACACCATATATTTT
J: TRBJ1-3; D: .; V: TRBV10-1; size: few; CDR3: CASSEGAGNTIYF; DNA: TGCGCCAGCAGTGAAGGAGCTGGAAACACCATATATTTT
J: TRBJ1-5; D: .; V: TRBV6-1; size: .; CDR3: CASSEYTSQHF; DNA: TGTGCCAGCAGTGAATACACGTCCCAGCATTTT
J: TRBJ1-2; D: TRBD1; V: TRBV29-1; size: .; CDR3: CSVGGQPTKAYTF; DNA: TGCAGCGTTGGGGGACAGCCAACGAAAGCCTACACCTTC
J: TRBJ1-4; D: .; V: TRBV28; size: .; CDR3: CASSLPGRNEKLFF; DNA: TGTGCCAGCAGTTTGCCGGGACGTAATGAAAAACTGTTTTTT
J: TRBJ2-1; D: TRBD2; V: TRBV6-5; size: .; CDR3: CASSYSGGRGSNEQFF; DNA: TGTGCCAGCAGTTACTCAGGCGGGAGAGGAAGCAATGAGCAGTTCTTC